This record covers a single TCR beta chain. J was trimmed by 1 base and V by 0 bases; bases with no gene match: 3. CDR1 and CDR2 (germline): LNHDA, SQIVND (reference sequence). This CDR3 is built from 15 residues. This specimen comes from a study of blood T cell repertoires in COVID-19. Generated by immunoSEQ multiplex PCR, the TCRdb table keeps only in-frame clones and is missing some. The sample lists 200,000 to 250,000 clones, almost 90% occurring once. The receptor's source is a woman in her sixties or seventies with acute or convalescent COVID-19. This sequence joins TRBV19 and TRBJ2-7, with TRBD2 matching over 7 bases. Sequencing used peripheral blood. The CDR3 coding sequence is TGTGCCAGTAGTATAGATCGGGGGGAATCCTACGAGCAGTACTTC. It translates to CASSIDRGESYEQYF.